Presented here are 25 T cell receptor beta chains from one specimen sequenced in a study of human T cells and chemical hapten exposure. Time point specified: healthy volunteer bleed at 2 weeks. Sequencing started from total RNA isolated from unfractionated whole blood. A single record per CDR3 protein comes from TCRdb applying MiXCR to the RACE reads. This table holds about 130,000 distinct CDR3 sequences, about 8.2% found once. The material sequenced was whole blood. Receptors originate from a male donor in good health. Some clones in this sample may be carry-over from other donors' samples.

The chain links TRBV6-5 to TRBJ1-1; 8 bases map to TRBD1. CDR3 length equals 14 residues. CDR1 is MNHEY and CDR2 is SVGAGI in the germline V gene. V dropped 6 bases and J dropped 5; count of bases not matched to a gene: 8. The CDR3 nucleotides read TGTGCCAGCAGCCTACGGACAGGGTGGACTGAAGCTTTCTTT. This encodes CASSLRTGWTEAFF.

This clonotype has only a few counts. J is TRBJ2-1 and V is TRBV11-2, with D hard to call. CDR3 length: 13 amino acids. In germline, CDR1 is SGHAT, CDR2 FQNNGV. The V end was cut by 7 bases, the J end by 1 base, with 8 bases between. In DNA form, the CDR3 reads TGTGCCAGCACCGACCTTTCCTACAATGAGCAGTTCTTC. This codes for CASTDLSYNEQFF.

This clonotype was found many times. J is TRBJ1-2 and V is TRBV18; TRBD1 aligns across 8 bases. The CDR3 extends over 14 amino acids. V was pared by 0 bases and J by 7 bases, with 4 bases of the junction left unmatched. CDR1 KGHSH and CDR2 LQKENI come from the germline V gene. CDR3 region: CASSPPGQGPGYTF. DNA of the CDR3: TGTGCCAGCTCACCACCCGGACAGGGACCTGGCTACACCTTC.

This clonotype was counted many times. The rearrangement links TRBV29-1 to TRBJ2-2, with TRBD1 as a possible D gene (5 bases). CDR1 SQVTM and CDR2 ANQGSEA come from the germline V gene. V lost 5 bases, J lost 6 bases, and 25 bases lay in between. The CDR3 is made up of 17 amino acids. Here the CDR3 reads CSVKGRSSKGMAGELFF. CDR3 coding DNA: TGCAGCGTTAAGGGGCGTAGCAGCAAGGGGATGGCCGGGGAGCTGTTTTTT.

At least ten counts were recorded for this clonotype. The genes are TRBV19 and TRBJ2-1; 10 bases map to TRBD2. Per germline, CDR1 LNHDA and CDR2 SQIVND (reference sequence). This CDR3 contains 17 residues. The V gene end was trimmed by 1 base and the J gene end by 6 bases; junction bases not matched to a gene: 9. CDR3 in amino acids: CASSIGYSGRPGNEQFF. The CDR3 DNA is TGTGCCAGTAGTATAGGCTATAGCGGGAGGCCGGGCAATGAGCAGTTCTTC.

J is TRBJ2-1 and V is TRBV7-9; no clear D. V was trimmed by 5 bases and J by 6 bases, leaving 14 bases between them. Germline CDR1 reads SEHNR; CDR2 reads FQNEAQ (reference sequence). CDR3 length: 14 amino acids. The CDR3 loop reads CASSLKGRSNEQFF. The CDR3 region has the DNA TGTGCCAGCAGCCTAAAGGGTCGCAGCAATGAGCAGTTCTTC.

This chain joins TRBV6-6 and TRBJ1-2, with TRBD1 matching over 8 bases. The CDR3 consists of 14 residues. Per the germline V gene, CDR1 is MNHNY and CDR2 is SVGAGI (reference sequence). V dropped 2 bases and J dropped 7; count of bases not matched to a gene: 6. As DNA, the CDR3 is TGTGCCAGCAGTTACGTCGACAGGGGCTCTGGCTACACCTTC. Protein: CASSYVDRGSGYTF.

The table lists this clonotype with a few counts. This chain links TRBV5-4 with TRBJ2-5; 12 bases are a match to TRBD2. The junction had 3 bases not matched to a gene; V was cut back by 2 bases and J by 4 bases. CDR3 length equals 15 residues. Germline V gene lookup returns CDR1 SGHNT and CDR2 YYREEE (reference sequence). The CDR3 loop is CASSFLAGGGETQYF. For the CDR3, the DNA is TGTGCCAGCAGCTTTCTAGCGGGAGGGGGAGAGACCCAGTACTTC.

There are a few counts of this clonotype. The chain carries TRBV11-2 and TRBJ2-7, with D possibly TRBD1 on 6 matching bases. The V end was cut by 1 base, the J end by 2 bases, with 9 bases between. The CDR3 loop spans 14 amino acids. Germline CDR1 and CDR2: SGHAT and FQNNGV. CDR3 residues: CASSLAQGPYEQYF. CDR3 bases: TGTGCCAGCAGCTTAGCCCAGGGGCCCTACGAGCAGTACTTC. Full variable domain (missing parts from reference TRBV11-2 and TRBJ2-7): EAGVAQSPRYKIIEKRQSVAFWCNPISGHATLYWYQQILGQGPKLLIQFQNNGVVDDSQLPKDRFSAERLKGVDSTLKIQPAKLEDSAVYLCASSLAQGPYEQYFGPGTRLTVT.

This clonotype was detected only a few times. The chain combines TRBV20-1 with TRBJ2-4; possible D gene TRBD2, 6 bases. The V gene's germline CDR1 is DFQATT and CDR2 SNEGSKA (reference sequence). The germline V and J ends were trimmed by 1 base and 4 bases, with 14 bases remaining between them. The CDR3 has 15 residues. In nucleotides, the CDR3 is TGCAGTGCTAGAGCGGCTAGCGCCGGGAAAAACATTCAGTACTTC. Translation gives CSARAASAGKNIQYF.

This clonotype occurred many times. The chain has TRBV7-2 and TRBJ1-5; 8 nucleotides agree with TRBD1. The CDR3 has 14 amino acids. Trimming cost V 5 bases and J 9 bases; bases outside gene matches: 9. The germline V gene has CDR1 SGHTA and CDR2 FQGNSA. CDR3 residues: CASSRRQGSGPQHF. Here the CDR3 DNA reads TGTGCCAGCAGCCGGAGACAGGGGTCGGGGCCCCAGCATTTT.

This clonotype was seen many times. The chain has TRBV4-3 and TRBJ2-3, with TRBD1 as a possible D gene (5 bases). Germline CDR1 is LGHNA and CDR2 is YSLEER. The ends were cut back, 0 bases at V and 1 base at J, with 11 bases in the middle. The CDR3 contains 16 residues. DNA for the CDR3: TGCGCCAGCAGCCAAGATCCAGGGAAGGGCACAGATACGCAGTATTTT. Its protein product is CASSQDPGKGTDTQYF.

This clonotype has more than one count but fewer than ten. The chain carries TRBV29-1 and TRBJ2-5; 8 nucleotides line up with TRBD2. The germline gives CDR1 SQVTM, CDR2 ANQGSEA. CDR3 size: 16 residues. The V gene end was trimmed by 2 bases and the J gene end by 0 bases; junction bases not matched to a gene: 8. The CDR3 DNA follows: TGCAGCGTTGAAACCCCGCCCGGGGGGGACCAAGAGACCCAGTACTTC. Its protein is CSVETPPGGDQETQYF.

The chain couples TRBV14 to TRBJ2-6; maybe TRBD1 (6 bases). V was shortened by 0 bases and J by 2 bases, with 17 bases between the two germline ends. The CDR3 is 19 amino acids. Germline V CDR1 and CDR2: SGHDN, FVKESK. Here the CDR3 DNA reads TGTGCCAGCAGCCAAGAGCCCAGGGGTCCCACCCCTGGGGCCAACGTCCTGACTTTC. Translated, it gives CASSQEPRGPTPGANVLTF.

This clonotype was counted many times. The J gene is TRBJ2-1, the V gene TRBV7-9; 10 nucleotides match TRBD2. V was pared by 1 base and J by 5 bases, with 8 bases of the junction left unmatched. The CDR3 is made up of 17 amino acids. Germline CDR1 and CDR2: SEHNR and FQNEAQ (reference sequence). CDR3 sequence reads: CASSLGGLAGDHNEQFF. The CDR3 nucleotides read TGTGCCAGCAGCTTAGGTGGCCTAGCGGGAGACCACAATGAGCAGTTCTTC.

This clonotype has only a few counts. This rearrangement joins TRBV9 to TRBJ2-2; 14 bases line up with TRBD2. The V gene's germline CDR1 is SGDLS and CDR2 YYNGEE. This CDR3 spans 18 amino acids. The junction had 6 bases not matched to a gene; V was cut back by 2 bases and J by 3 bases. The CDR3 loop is CASSVGTSGSRDTGELFF. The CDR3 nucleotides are TGTGCCAGCAGCGTCGGGACTAGCGGGAGTAGGGACACCGGGGAGCTGTTTTTT.

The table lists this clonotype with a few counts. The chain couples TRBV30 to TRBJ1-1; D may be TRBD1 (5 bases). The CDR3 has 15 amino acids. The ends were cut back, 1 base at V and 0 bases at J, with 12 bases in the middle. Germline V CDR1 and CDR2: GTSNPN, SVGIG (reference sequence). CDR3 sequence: CAWSGWGSLNTEAFF. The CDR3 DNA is TGTGCCTGGAGTGGATGGGGCAGTCTGAACACTGAAGCTTTCTTT.

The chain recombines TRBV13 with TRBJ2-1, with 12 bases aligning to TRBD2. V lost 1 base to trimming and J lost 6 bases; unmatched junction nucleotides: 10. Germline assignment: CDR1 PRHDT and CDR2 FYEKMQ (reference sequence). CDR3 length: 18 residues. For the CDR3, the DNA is TGTGCCAGCAGCTTAGTACTAGCGGGGGGCCGGCGAGGCAATGAGCAGTTCTTC. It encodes CASSLVLAGGRRGNEQFF. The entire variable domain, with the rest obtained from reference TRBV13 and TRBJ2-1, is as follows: AAGVIQSPRHLIKEKRETATLKCYPIPRHDTVYWYQQGPGQDPQFLISFYEKMQSDKGSIPDRFSAQQFSDYHSELNMSSLELGDSALYFCASSLVLAGGRRGNEQFFGPGTRLTVL.

The CDR3 coding sequence is TGCGCCAGCAGCCAAGATCATCAGGGAACAGGCTACACCTTC. It codes for CASSQDHQGTGYTF. The chain is built from TRBV4-3 and TRBJ1-2, with D possibly matching TRBD1 (5 bases). The CDR3 spans 14 residues. The germline V and J ends were trimmed by 0 bases and 8 bases, with 13 bases remaining between them. Germline CDR1 and CDR2: LGHNA and YSLEER.

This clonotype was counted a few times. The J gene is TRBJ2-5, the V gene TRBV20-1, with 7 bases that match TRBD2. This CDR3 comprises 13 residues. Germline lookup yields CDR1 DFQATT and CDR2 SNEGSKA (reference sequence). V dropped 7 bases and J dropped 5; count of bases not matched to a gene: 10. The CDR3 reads CSGGGRGGETQYF. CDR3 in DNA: TGCAGTGGAGGCGGGAGAGGAGGGGAGACCCAGTACTTC.

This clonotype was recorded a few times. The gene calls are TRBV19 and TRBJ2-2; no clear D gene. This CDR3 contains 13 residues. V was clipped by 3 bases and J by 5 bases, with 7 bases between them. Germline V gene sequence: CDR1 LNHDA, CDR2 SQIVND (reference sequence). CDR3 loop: CASSIQTTGELFF. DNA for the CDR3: TGTGCCAGTAGTATTCAAACAACCGGGGAGCTGTTTTTT.

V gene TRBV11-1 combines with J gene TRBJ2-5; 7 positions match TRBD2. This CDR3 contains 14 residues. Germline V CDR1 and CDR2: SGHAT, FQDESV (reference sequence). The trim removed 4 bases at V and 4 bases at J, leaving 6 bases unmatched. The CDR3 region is CASSSSGVRETQYF. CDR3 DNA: TGTGCCAGCAGCTCCAGCGGGGTACGAGAGACCCAGTACTTC.

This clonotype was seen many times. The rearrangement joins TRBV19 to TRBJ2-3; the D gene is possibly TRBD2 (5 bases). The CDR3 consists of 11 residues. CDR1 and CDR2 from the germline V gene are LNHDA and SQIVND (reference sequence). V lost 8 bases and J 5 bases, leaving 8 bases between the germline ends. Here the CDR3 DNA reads TGTGCCAGTGCGGGCAGAGATACGCAGTATTTT. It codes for CASAGRDTQYF.

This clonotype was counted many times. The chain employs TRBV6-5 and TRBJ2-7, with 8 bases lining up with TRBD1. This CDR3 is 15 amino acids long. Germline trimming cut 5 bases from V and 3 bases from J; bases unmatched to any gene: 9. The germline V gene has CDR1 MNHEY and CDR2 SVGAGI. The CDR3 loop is CASSTGQGTLYEQYF. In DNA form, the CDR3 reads TGTGCCAGCAGTACTGGACAGGGCACCCTCTACGAGCAGTACTTC.

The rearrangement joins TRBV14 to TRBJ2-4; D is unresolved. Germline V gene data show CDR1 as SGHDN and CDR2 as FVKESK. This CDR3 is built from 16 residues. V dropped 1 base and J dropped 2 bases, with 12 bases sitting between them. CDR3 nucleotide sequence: TGTGCCAGCAGCCAAGGTTTATTGGGGACCAAAAACATTCAGTACTTC. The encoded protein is CASSQGLLGTKNIQYF.